This entry concerns a single TCR beta chain. Its target is not known. In the PCR, 60 Vbeta and 13 Jbeta primers were used. This table comes from immunoSEQ multiplex PCR, and its TCRdb copy is limited to in-frame clones, with some not included. The sample yields nearly 110,000 clones, around 69% seen once. The source of the sample is a study of cytomegalovirus exposure and HLA in healthy donors. General observations from the study: The study labeled 180 or so TCR beta chains cytomegalovirus-associated.

Trimming took 7 bases from V and 4 from J; bases not matched to a gene: 6. This CDR3 comprises 13 residues. Looked up from germline, CDR1 is SNHLY and CDR2 is FYNNEI. The origin of this receptor is a young man in good health and CMV-seronegative. V gene TRBV2 combines with J gene TRBJ2-7; 8 bases agree with TRBD1. The source material was PBMCs. The CDR3 nucleotides read TGTGCCAGCAACCCGGACAGGGTGTACGAGCAGTACTTC. Translation gives CASNPDRVYEQYF.